Following are 19 T cell receptor beta chains from one sample sequenced in a study of persistence of HIV-infected CD4 T cells. Their antigens remain unidentified. This was the immunoSEQ version 4 assay in survey mode. Assay: immunoSEQ multiplex PCR; the TCRdb copy retains only in-frame clones and omits some. The table has some 40,000 clones, approximately 91% seen once; the top ten hold approximately 2%. Nonspecific anti-CD3/anti-CD28 bead stimulation represents the broad CD4+ T cell repertoire. Sorting selected CD4+ T cells upregulating both CD40 ligand and CD69. The sequenced sample was CD4+ T cells sorted from PBMCs after approximately 19-hour stimulation, obtained from a patient who received antiretroviral therapy. The receptors here all came from an adult man with HIV who was CMV-seropositive.

A single count supports this clone. The CDR3 reads CASSALAGSYNEQFF. CDR3 coding DNA: TGTGCCAGCAGTGCCCTCGCAGGCTCCTACAATGAGCAGTTCTTC. V and J are TRBV6-4 and TRBJ2-1; D call uncertain. Trimming left V 4 bases short and J 0 bases short, with 10 bases between. Germline CDR1 and CDR2: MRHNA and SNTAGT. The CDR3 consists of 15 residues.

The CDR3 protein is CASSRGFISYNEQFF. The CDR3 DNA is TGTGCCAGCAGCCGGGGGTTTATTTCCTACAATGAGCAGTTCTTC. The chain links TRBV3-1 (or the pseudogene TRBV3-2) to TRBJ2-1; D may correspond to TRBD1 or TRBD2 (5 bases each). This CDR3 region has 15 residues. Germline CDR1 and CDR2: LGHDT and YNNKEL (reference sequence). The ends were cut back, 4 bases at V and 1 base at J, with 11 bases in the middle.

CDR3 in DNA: TGCAGCGTTGAAGAACAGGGGCCCACCTCTGGAAACACCATATATTTT. Protein: CSVEEQGPTSGNTIYF. The chain employs TRBV29-1 and TRBJ1-3; 7 positions agree with TRBD1. CDR3 size: 16 residues. Trimming removed 0 bases from V and 0 bases from J; junction bases left unmatched: 5. The germline V gene has CDR1 SQVTM and CDR2 ANQGSEA.

This chain links TRBV3-1 (or the pseudogene TRBV3-2) with TRBJ1-1; 8 bases map to TRBD1. V was pared by 0 bases and J by 1 base, with 7 bases of the junction left unmatched. The CDR3 has 17 residues. Germline CDR1 reads LGHDT; CDR2 reads YNNKEL (reference sequence). In DNA form, the CDR3 reads TGTGCCAGCAGCCAAGACTGGGCAGGGGGCTGGAACACTGAAGCTTTCTTT. Its translation: CASSQDWAGGWNTEAFF.

CDR3 sequence: CASGFGSGGGNEQFF. In nucleotides, the CDR3 is TGTGCTAGTGGTTTCGGGAGCGGGGGGGGTAATGAGCAGTTCTTC. J is TRBJ2-1 and V is TRBV12-5, with 10 positions matching TRBD2. Germline V gene data show CDR1 as LGHNT and CDR2 as FRNRAP. The CDR3 is 15 amino acids. V shed 3 bases, J shed 7 bases, and the junction held 6 bases outside the gene matches.

The rearrangement links TRBV5-1 to TRBJ1-6; D gene unclear. Germline CDR1 reads SGHRS; CDR2 reads YFSETQ. The CDR3 is made up of 16 amino acids. V was shortened by 3 bases and J by 2 bases, with 12 bases between the two germline ends. In DNA, the CDR3 is TGCGCCAGCAGCTCTGACGTACCCACCTATAATTCACCCCTCCACTTT. This codes for CASSSDVPTYNSPLHF.

This chain uses TRBV3-1 (or the pseudogene TRBV3-2) with TRBJ1-3; no reliable D call. The CDR3 length is 12 residues. The V and J ends lost 3 bases and 4 bases respectively, with 4 bases between them. Germline V gives CDR1 LGHDT, CDR2 YNNKEL (reference sequence). The CDR3 protein is CASSHPGNTIYF. The DNA for the CDR3 is TGTGCCAGCAGCCACCCCGGAAACACCATATATTTT.

The V call is TRBV6-5, the J call TRBJ1-2; no reliable D call. This CDR3 comprises 13 residues. Looked up from germline, CDR1 is MNHEY and CDR2 is SVGAGI. V was trimmed by 0 bases and J by 4 bases, leaving 6 bases between them. The CDR3 DNA reads TGTGCCAGCAGTTACTCGGCGTTCTATGGCTACACCTTC. Amino acid sequence: CASSYSAFYGYTF.

The CDR3 protein is CASSAGLAGVQETQYF. DNA for the CDR3: TGCGCCAGCAGCGCGGGACTAGCGGGAGTACAAGAGACCCAGTACTTC. The chain couples TRBV5-1 to TRBJ2-5, with 14 bases lining up with TRBD2. CDR1 and CDR2 (germline): SGHRS, YFSETQ. The trim removed 4 bases at V and 2 bases at J, leaving 4 bases unmatched. The CDR3 spans 16 residues.

The chain employs TRBV15 and TRBJ2-1, with TRBD1 matching 8 bases. The CDR3 loop spans 14 amino acids. Germline CDR1 LNHNV, CDR2 YYDKDF (reference sequence). V lost 3 bases and J lost 3; bases outside the gene matches: 1. In DNA, the CDR3 is TGTGCCACCAGCAGGGACAGGGTCTACAATGAGCAGTTCTTC. Its protein product is CATSRDRVYNEQFF.

The chain carries TRBV5-1 and TRBJ2-2, with 8 bases aligning to TRBD2. The length of the CDR3 is 16 residues. Losses at the gene ends were 0 bases for V and 1 base for J; bases not matched to a gene: 2. CDR1 is SGHRS, CDR2 YFSETQ, per germline. CDR3 bases: TGCGCCAGCAGCTTGGCGGGGGGGCGGAACACCGGGGAGCTGTTTTTT. This sequence encodes CASSLAGGRNTGELFF.

V usage is TRBV3-1 (or the pseudogene TRBV3-2) and J usage is TRBJ2-5; D uncertain. This CDR3 contains 11 residues. V was shortened by 4 bases and J by 5 bases, with 5 bases between the two germline ends. Germline lookup yields CDR1 LGHDT and CDR2 YNNKEL (reference sequence). This CDR3 reads CASSLRETQYF. The CDR3 DNA is TGTGCCAGCAGCCTTCGGGAGACCCAGTACTTC.

This sequence joins TRBV7-7 and TRBJ2-7; D gene unclear. Germline values: CDR1 SSHAT, CDR2 FNYEAQ (reference sequence). V lost 1 base and J lost 6, with 25 bases in between. The CDR3 is 18 residues long. CDR3 nucleotides: TGTGCCAGCAGCTTAGGTCATCTTCCCGTTCGGCAGATTGGCGAGCAGTACTTC. Protein: CASSLGHLPVRQIGEQYF.

The chain recombines TRBV19 with TRBJ1-1; 7 bases are shared with TRBD1. V shed 5 bases, J shed 5 bases, and the junction held 8 bases outside the gene matches. The CDR3 has 14 residues. Germline CDR1 reads LNHDA; CDR2 reads SQIVND (reference sequence). The CDR3 sequence: CASSAGQSVTEAFF. DNA of the CDR3: TGTGCCAGTAGTGCGGGACAGTCTGTAACTGAAGCTTTCTTT.

This clone was observed once. The chain couples TRBV11-3 to TRBJ1-1, with D possibly matching TRBD1 (5 bases). Deletions cut 1 base from V and 1 base from J, with 10 bases between. Looked up from germline, CDR1 is SGHNT and CDR2 is YENEEA. The CDR3 contains 15 residues. CDR3 nucleotide sequence: TGTGCCAGCAGCTTAGGTGGCCAGGGGAACACTGAAGCTTTCTTT. Protein product: CASSLGGQGNTEAFF.

The CDR3 DNA is TGTGCCAGCAGGCTGGAGGCGGGGGGTGGGGAAAAACTGTTTTTT. This translates into CASRLEAGGGEKLFF. This rearrangement joins TRBV6-5 to TRBJ1-4; D is possibly TRBD1 (5 bases). Germline lookup yields CDR1 MNHEY and CDR2 SVGAGI. V lost 6 bases, J lost 8 bases, and 19 bases lay in between. The CDR3 consists of 15 residues.

V usage is TRBV5-1 and J usage is TRBJ1-5; D possibly corresponds to TRBD1 (6 bases). Looked up from germline, CDR1 is SGHRS and CDR2 is YFSETQ. This CDR3 has 15 amino acids. V shed 5 bases and J shed 0 bases, with 12 bases lying between them. The CDR3 loop is CASSQDSNSNQPQHF. The CDR3 nucleotides read TGCGCCAGCAGTCAGGACAGCAATAGCAATCAGCCCCAGCATTTT.

The V gene is TRBV7-3, the J gene TRBJ2-2; D gene unclear. Trimming took off 3 bases at V and 4 bases at J, with 6 bases between the two ends. The CDR3 is made up of 13 amino acids. The germline V gene has CDR1 SGHTA and CDR2 FQGTGA. The DNA of the CDR3 is TGTGCCAGCAGCTTGGACGGCACCGGGGAGCTGTTTTTT. It is translated as CASSLDGTGELFF.

CDR3 bases: TGTGCTAGTGGTTTCCCAGGACTTGGCACAGATACGCAGTATTTT. It translates to CASGFPGLGTDTQYF. The V gene is TRBV12-5, the J gene TRBJ2-3, with a possible D match to TRBD2 (5 bases). The CDR3 covers 15 residues. Between the trimmed V and J ends, which lost 3 bases and 1 base, there was a span of 11 bases. Germline V gene sequence: CDR1 LGHNT, CDR2 FRNRAP. The full variable domain, its missing parts supplied by reference TRBV12-5 and TRBJ2-3, is DARVTQTPRHKVTEMGQEVTMRCQPILGHNTVFWYRQTMMQGLELLAYFRNRAPLDDSGMPKDRFSAEMPDATLATLKIQPSEPRDSAVYFCASGFPGLGTDTQYFGPGTRLTVL.